A selection of T cell receptor beta chains follows, all from one sample in a study of human T cells and chemical hapten exposure. Each CDR3 protein gets one entry after TCRdb re-called the RACE reads with MiXCR. The sample has 120,000 or so distinct CDR3 sequences; 11% are singletons. The sequencing used whole blood, collected in connection with sensitization to the hapten diphenylcyclopropenone (DPC). The receptors shown here come from a woman between 45 and 65 years old with alopecia areata. Some clones in this sample may be carry-over from other donors' samples. Each CDR3 is given with its conserved first and last residue. A D gene is named only where the DNA matches it firmly. Clone size, where shown, is once, few, many, or a class for clones that have expanded.

length	V	D	size	J	DNA	CDR3
15	TRBV2	NA	NA	TRBJ2-1	TGTGCCAGCAGTGAGCCAGCGGGCTCCTACAATGAGCAGTTCTTC	CASSEPAGSYNEQFF
14	TRBV2	TRBD1	few	TRBJ1-1	TGTGCCAGCAGTCGTACAGGGGCGAGAACTGAAGCTTTCTTT	CASSRTGARTEAFF
14	TRBV10-2	NA	NA	TRBJ1-5	TGCGCCAGCAGTGAGGGGGGGGCCGTACAGCCCCAGCATTTT	CASSEGGAVQPQHF
15	TRBV30	NA	few	TRBJ1-2	TGTGCCTGGAGTGTGGGAGCAGCCCTCACCTATGGCTACACCTTC	CAWSVGAALTYGYTF
12	TRBV7-2	NA	few	TRBJ2-1	TGTGCCAGCAGCCTTGAAACGGGGGAGCAGTTCTTC	CASSLETGEQFF
15	TRBV6-5	NA	few	TRBJ2-2	TGTGCCAGCAGCCAGACAGGCCCGGGCACCGGGGAGCTGTTTTTT	CASSQTGPGTGELFF
13	TRBV6-2/TRBV6-3	NA	few	TRBJ2-1	TGTGCCAGCAGTCTAGGGCGTCCCAATGAGCAGTTCTTC	CASSLGRPNEQFF
16	TRBV28	NA	few	TRBJ2-4	TGTGCCAGCAGTTTCAGGGGGGAGCTAGCCAAAAACATTCAGTACTTC	CASSFRGELAKNIQYF
14	TRBV12-3/TRBV12-4	NA	few	TRBJ2-6	TGTGCCAGCAGTTTAATGCGAGGGGCCAACGTCCTGACTTTC	CASSLMRGANVLTF
16	TRBV4-1	NA	few	TRBJ1-1	TGCGCCAGCAGGAAGAGCGCCGACAAGACGAACACTGAAGCTTTCTTT	CASRKSADKTNTEAFF
14	TRBV4-3	TRBD1	NA	TRBJ1-2	TGCGCCAGCAGCCCAGGGGGTGCAGGGTACGGCTACACCTTC	CASSPGGAGYGYTF
14	TRBV24-1	NA	NA	TRBJ2-2	TGTGCCACCAGTGTCGGGGTTGGCACCGGGGAGCTGTTTTTT	CATSVGVGTGELFF
13	TRBV20-1	NA	NA	TRBJ1-1	TGCAGTGCCGGTAGCTTAGGCAACACTGAAGCTTTCTTT	CSAGSLGNTEAFF
15	TRBV18	NA	few	TRBJ1-1	TGTGCCAGCTCAGTAAAACAGGACATGAACACTGAAGCTTTCTTT	CASSVKQDMNTEAFF
14	TRBV28	TRBD2	NA	TRBJ2-7	TGTGCCAGCAGTACTAGCGGGATGCCCCACGAGCAGTACTTC	CASSTSGMPHEQYF
16	TRBV29-1	TRBD2	many	TRBJ2-4	TGCAGCGTTGAACCTCCTAGCGGCCTAGCCAAAAACATTCAGTACTTC	CSVEPPSGLAKNIQYF
15	TRBV19	NA	NA	TRBJ2-7	TGTGCCAGTAGTAGGGGAGGCCAGGGCCCTCTCGAGCAGTACTTC	CASSRGGQGPLEQYF
17	TRBV4-1	TRBD2	few	TRBJ2-7	TGCGCCAGCAGCCAAGATAAAAAGGGAGCGGGGGGGCCCGAGCAGTACTTC	CASSQDKKGAGGPEQYF
15	TRBV5-1	TRBD1	few	TRBJ2-3	TGCGCCAGCAGCTTGGGAGACAGGGGGGCAGATACGCAGTATTTT	CASSLGDRGADTQYF
12	TRBV9	NA	few	TRBJ1-6	TGTGCCAGCGGGGGGGGGTCTTCACCCCTCCACTTT	CASGGGSSPLHF
17	TRBV6-1	TRBD2	NA	TRBJ2-1	TGTGCCAGCAGTGAAGCGGTAGAAGCGGGAGGAGAAAATGAGCAGTTCTTC	CASSEAVEAGGENEQFF
13	TRBV2	NA	NA	TRBJ1-5	TGTGCCAGCAGTGAATATGGAAATCAGCCCCAGCATTTT	CASSEYGNQPQHF
13	TRBV6-6	NA	few	TRBJ2-3	TGTGCCAGCAGTTATCTTACTTCAGATACGCAGTATTTT	CASSYLTSDTQYF
17	TRBV3-1	NA	few	TRBJ2-2	TGTGCCAGCAGCCAAGATTATAGGGGGATGGTAGCCGGGGAGCTGTTTTTT	CASSQDYRGMVAGELFF
16	TRBV29-1	NA	many	TRBJ1-1	TGCAGCGTTTTGTCAGTCCCTGGGGGGATGAACACTGAAGCTTTCTTT	CSVLSVPGGMNTEAFF
12	TRBV12-3/TRBV12-4	NA	NA	TRBJ1-6	TGTGCCAGCAGTCTGACAGGCGGGACCCTCCACTTT	CASSLTGGTLHF
15	TRBV6-6	TRBD2	few	TRBJ2-3	TGTGCCAGCAGATCGAGCGGGAAGGGAACAGATACGCAGTATTTT	CASRSSGKGTDTQYF
14	TRBV13	NA	many	TRBJ2-2	TGTGCCAGCAGCCCTCTAGCTTCACCCGGGGAGCTGTTTTTT	CASSPLASPGELFF
18	TRBV19	TRBD2	NA	TRBJ2-7	TGTGCCAGTAGTAAAGCAATATCTACCGGGACTAGCGGTTACGAGCAGTACTTC	CASSKAISTGTSGYEQYF
13	TRBV12-3/TRBV12-4	NA	NA	TRBJ1-5	TGTGCCAGCAGTTGTCAGGGCGGCCAGCCCCAGCATTTT	CASSCQGGQPQHF
15	TRBV4-3	TRBD2	few	TRBJ2-7	TGCGCCAGCAGCCAAGAATCGGCGGGGGCCTACGAGCAGTACTTC	CASSQESAGAYEQYF
14	TRBV20-1	TRBD1	many	TRBJ2-7	TGCAGTGCTGATGTCCGGGACAGCTCCTACGAGCAGTACTTC	CSADVRDSSYEQYF
12	TRBV28	NA	few	TRBJ2-1	TGTGCCAGCAGTTTTACCATCAATGAGCAGTTCTTC	CASSFTINEQFF
14	TRBV6-2/TRBV6-3	NA	NA	TRBJ1-1	TGTGCCAGCAGTCGAGGGACCTTCCGCACTGAAGCTTTCTTT	CASSRGTFRTEAFF
16	TRBV20-1	NA	many	TRBJ2-7	TGCAGTGCTTGCGTTTTTATTCGGACCGATTGCTACGAGCAGTACTTC	CSACVFIRTDCYEQYF
15	TRBV7-2	TRBD1	many	TRBJ1-1	TGTGCCAGCAGCTTCCGGACAGGGGAGATAACTGAAGCTTTCTTT	CASSFRTGEITEAFF
13	TRBV5-1	NA	few	TRBJ2-7	TGCGCCAGCAGCTTGGAGCCGACGAGAGAGCAGTACTTC	CASSLEPTREQYF
12	TRBV7-9	TRBD2	many	TRBJ2-2	TGTGCCAGCAGGGGACTAACCGGGGAGCTGTTTTTT	CASRGLTGELFF
13	TRBV28	NA	NA	TRBJ1-1	TGTGCCAGCACTCGTCAAGCGTACACTGAAGCTTTCTTT	CASTRQAYTEAFF
15	TRBV20-1	TRBD2	few	TRBJ2-5	TGCAGTGCTACCCGACTAGCGGGAGGTTCGGAGACCCAGTACTTC	CSATRLAGGSETQYF
15	TRBV12-3/TRBV12-4	TRBD1	NA	TRBJ2-1	TGTGCCAGCAGCTCGGGACAGGGAAGGAACAATGAGCAGTTCTTC	CASSSGQGRNNEQFF
14	TRBV5-4	NA	many	TRBJ1-1	TGTGCCAGCAGCTTGATAGGGGTATCCACTGAAGCTTTCTTT	CASSLIGVSTEAFF
12	TRBV18	NA	many	TRBJ1-1	TGTGCCAGCTCTCGTACAGGGTATGAAGCTTTCTTT	CASSRTGYEAFF
11	TRBV29-1	NA	many	TRBJ2-3	TGCAGCGTCCTCCAGCCAGATACGCAGTATTTT	CSVLQPDTQYF
13	TRBV12-3/TRBV12-4	NA	many	TRBJ1-1	TGTGCCAGCACGGGGCAGATGAACACTGAAGCTTTCTTT	CASTGQMNTEAFF
15	TRBV12-3/TRBV12-4	NA	few	TRBJ1-1	TGTGCCAGCAGTTTAGTGACCGGAGCGAACACTGAAGCTTTCTTT	CASSLVTGANTEAFF
15	TRBV20-1	NA	many	TRBJ2-2	TGCAGTGCTAGAGATGCCGGGGTGGACACCGGGGAGCTGTTTTTT	CSARDAGVDTGELFF
17	TRBV12-3/TRBV12-4	TRBD1	NA	TRBJ2-1	TGTGCCAGCAGTTTACCGGGACAGGGGGTAATCTACAATGAGCAGTTCTTC	CASSLPGQGVIYNEQFF
12	TRBV20-1	TRBD2	NA	TRBJ2-1	TGCAGTGTACCGGGACTAGCGGGAGAGCAGTTCTTC	CSVPGLAGEQFF
14	TRBV7-2	TRBD1	NA	TRBJ1-1	TGTGCCAGCAGCCGGGACAGCCTGAACACTGAAGCTTTCTTT	CASSRDSLNTEAFF
16	TRBV20-1	TRBD2	few	TRBJ2-2	TGCAGTGCTGATCGACTAGCGGGTACCAACACCGGGGAGCTGTTTTTT	CSADRLAGTNTGELFF
14	TRBV5-6	NA	NA	TRBJ1-6	TGTGCCAGCAGCTTGGGACGGAGTAATTCACCCCTCCACTTT	CASSLGRSNSPLHF
13	TRBV3-1	NA	NA	TRBJ2-7	TGTGCCAGCAGTCAACCGCCAGAATACGAGCAGTACTTC	CASSQPPEYEQYF
13	TRBV20-1	NA	few	TRBJ2-3	TGCAGTGCTTTAAGCGGGAGCACAGATACGCAGTATTTT	CSALSGSTDTQYF
15	TRBV20-1	TRBD2	many	TRBJ2-1	TGCAGTGCTAGGGCTCCGGGGCGGGGGTACAATGAGCAGTTCTTC	CSARAPGRGYNEQFF
13	TRBV20-1	NA	NA	TRBJ1-1	TGCAGTGCCGGGGAACAGATGAACACTGAAGCTTTCTTT	CSAGEQMNTEAFF
16	TRBV7-2	NA	NA	TRBJ1-5	TGTGCCAGCAGCTTAGCCGGACTGGGGAACAATCAGCCCCAGCATTTT	CASSLAGLGNNQPQHF
16	TRBV5-5	TRBD1	few	TRBJ2-1	TGTGCCAGCCTCCATCCGACAGGGAATAAAAACAATGAGCAGTTCTTC	CASLHPTGNKNNEQFF
14	TRBV29-1	NA	NA	TRBJ1-1	TGCAGCGCGGGACCCGGGGGCATGAACACTGAAGCTTTCTTT	CSAGPGGMNTEAFF